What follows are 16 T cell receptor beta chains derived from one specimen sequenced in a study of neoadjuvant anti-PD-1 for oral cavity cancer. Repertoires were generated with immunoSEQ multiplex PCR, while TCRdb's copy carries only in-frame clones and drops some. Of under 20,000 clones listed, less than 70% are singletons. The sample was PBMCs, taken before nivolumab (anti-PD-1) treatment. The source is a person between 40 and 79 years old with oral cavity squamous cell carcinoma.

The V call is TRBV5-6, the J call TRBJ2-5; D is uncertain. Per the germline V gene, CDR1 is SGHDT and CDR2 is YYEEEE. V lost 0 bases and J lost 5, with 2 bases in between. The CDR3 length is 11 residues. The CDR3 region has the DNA TGTGCCAGCAGCTTGGCGGAGACCCAGTACTTC. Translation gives CASSLAETQYF.

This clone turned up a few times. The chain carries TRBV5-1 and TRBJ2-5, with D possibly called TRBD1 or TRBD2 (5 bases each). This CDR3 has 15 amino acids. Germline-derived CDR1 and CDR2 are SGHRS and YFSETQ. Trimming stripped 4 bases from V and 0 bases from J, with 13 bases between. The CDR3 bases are TGCGCCAGCAGCCCGGGACGGTTGTACCAAGAGACCCAGTACTTC. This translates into CASSPGRLYQETQYF.

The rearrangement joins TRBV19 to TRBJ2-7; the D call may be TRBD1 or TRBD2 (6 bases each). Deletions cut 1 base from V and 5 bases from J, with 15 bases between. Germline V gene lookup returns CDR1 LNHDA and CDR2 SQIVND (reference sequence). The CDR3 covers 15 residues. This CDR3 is CASSIGSGAVNEQYF. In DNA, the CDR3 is TGTGCCAGTAGTATAGGATCGGGGGCTGTTAACGAGCAGTACTTC.

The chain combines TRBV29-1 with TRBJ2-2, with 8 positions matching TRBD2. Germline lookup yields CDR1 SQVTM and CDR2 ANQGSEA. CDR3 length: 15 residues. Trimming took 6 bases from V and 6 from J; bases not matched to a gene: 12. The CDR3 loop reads CSVQAGTRFSGELFF. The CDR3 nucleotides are TGCAGCGTACAAGCCGGGACTAGGTTCTCCGGGGAGCTGTTTTTT.

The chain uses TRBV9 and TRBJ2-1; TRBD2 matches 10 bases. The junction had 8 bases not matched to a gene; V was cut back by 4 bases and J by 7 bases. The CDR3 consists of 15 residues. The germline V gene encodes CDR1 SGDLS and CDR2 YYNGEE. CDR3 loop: CASSSGAGGQNEQFF. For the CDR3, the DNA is TGTGCCAGCAGCTCGGGAGCGGGAGGGCAGAATGAGCAGTTCTTC.

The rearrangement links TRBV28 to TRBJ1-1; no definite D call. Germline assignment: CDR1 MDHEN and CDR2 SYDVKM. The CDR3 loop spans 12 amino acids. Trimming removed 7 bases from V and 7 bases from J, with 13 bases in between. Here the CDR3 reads CASTPSAGEAFF. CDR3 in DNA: TGTGCCAGCACCCCCAGCGCGGGTGAAGCTTTCTTT.

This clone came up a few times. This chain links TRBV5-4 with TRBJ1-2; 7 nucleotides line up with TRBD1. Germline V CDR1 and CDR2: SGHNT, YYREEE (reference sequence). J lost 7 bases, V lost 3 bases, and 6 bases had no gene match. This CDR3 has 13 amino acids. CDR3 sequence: CASSSDRVGGYTF. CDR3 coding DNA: TGTGCCAGCAGCTCAGACAGGGTTGGTGGCTACACCTTC.

The CDR3, as DNA: TGTGCCAGCAGCTTGGGACAGAACTCCTACGAGCAGTACTTC. Translating it yields CASSLGQNSYEQYF. The genes are TRBV5-6 and TRBJ2-7; D is perhaps TRBD1 (5 bases). Germline values: CDR1 SGHDT, CDR2 YYEEEE. The CDR3 sequence is 14 residues long. Trimming left V 0 bases short and J 0 bases short, with 7 bases between.

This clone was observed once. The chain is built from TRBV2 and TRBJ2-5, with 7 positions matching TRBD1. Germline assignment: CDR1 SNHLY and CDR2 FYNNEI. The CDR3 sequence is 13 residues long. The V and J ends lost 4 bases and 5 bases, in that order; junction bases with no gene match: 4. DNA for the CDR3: TGTGCCAGCAGTGTAGAGACAGGGGAGACCCAGTACTTC. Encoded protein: CASSVETGETQYF.

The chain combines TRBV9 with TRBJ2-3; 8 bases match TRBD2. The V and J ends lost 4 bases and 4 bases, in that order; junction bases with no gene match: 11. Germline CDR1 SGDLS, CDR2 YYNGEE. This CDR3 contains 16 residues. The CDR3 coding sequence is TGTGCCAGCAGCACCCCGGGACTAGGTGGGCCAGATACGCAGTATTTT. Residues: CASSTPGLGGPDTQYF.

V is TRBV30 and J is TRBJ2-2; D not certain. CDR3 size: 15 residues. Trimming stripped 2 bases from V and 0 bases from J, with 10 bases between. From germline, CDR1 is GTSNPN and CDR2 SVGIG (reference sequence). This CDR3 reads CAWSSPVANTGELFF. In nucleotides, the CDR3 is TGTGCCTGGAGTAGCCCGGTGGCGAACACCGGGGAGCTGTTTTTT.

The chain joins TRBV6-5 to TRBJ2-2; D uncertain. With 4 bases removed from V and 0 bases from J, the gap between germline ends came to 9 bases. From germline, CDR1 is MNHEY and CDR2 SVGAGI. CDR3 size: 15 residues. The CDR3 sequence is CASSWTDANTGELFF. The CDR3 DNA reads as TGTGCCAGCAGTTGGACCGACGCGAACACCGGGGAGCTGTTTTTT.

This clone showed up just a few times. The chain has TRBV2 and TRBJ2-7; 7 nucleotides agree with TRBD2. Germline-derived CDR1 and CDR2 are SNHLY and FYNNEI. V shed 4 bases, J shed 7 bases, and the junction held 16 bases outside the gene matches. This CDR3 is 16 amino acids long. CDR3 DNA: TGTGCCAGCAGTGTGCGGTCGAGAGGGAGGGCGGAGGAGCAGTACTTC. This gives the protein CASSVRSRGRAEEQYF.

In DNA, the CDR3 is TGTGCCAGCAGCTCAAATGAGGATACGCAGTATTTT. It yields the protein CASSSNEDTQYF. This rearrangement joins TRBV7-6 to TRBJ2-3; D is ambiguous. The CDR3 runs to 12 residues. With 4 bases removed from V and 6 bases from J, the gap between germline ends came to 8 bases. CDR1 and CDR2 from the germline V gene are SGHVS and FNYEAQ.

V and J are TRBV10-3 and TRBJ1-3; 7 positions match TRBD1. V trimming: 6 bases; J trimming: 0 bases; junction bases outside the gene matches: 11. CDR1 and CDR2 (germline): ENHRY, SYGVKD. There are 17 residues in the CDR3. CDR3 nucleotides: TGTGCCATCAGCACATCCTTACAGGGGCTCTCTGGAAACACCATATATTTT. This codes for CAISTSLQGLSGNTIYF.

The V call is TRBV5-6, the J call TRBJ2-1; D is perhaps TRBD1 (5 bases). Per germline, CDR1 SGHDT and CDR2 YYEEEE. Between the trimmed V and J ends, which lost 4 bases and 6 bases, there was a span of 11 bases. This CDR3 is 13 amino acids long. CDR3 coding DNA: TGTGCCAGCAGCCCCAGGGTCAGCAATGAGCAGTTCTTC. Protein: CASSPRVSNEQFF.